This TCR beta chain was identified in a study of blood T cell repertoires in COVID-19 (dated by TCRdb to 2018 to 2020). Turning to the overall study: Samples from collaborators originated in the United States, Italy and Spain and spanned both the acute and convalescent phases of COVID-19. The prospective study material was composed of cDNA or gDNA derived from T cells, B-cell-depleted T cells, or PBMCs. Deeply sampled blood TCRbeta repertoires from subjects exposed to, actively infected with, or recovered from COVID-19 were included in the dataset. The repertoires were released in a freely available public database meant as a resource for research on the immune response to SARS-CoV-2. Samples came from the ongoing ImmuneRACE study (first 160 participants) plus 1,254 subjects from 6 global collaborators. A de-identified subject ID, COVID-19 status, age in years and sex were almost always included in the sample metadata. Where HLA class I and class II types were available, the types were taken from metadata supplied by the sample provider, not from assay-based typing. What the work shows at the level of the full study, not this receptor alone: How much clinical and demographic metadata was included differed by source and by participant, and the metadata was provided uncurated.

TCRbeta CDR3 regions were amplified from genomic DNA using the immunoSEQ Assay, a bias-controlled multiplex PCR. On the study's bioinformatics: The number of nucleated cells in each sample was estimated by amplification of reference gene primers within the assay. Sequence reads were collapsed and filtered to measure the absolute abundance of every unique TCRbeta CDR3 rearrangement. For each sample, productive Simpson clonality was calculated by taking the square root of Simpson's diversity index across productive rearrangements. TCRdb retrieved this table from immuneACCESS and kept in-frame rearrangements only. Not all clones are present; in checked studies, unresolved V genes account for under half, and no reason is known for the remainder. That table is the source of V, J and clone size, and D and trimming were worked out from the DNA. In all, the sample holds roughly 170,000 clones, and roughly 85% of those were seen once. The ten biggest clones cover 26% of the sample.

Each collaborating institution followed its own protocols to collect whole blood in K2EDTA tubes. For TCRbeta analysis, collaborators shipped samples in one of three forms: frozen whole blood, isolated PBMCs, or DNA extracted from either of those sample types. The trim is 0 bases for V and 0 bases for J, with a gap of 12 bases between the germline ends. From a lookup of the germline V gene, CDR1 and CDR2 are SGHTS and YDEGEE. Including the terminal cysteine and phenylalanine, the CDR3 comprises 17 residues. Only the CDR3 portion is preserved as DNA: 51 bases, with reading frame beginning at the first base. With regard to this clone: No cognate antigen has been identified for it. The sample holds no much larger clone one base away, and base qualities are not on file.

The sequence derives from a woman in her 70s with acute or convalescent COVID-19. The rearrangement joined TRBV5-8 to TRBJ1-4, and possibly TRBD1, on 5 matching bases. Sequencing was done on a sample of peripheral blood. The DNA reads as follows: TGTGCCAGCAGCTTGGTTAGGGGTGCCGCAACTAATGAAAAACTGTTTTTT. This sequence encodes CASSLVRGAATNEKLFF.